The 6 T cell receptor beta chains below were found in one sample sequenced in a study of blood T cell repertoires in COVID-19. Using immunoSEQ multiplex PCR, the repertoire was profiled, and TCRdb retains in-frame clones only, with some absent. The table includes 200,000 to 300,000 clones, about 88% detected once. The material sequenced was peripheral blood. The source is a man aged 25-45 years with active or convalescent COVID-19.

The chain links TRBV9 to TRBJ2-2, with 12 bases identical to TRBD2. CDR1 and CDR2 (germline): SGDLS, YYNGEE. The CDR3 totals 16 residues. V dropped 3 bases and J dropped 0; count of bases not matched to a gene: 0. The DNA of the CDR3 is TGTGCCAGCAGCGGACTAGCGGGGGCGAACACCGGGGAGCTGTTTTTT. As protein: CASSGLAGANTGELFF.

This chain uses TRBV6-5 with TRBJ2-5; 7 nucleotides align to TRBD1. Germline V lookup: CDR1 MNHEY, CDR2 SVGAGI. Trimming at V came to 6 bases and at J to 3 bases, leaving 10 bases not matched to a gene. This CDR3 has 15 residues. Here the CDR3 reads CASSYIPGQKETQYF. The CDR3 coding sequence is TGTGCCAGCAGCTACATACCGGGACAGAAAGAGACCCAGTACTTC.

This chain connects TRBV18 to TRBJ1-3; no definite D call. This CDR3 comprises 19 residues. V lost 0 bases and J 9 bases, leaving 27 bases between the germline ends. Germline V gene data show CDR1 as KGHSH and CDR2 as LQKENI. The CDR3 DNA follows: TGTGCCAGCTCACCACCGGACTCGATAGCCCTCCTAGTGACAAGCACCATATATTTT. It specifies CASSPPDSIALLVTSTIYF.

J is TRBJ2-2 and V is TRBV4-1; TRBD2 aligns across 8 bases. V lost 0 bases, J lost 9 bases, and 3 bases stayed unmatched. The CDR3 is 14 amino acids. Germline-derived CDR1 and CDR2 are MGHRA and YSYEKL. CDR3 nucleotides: TGCGCCAGCAGCCAAGATCGGGGGGGCCGGGAGCTGTTTTTT. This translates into CASSQDRGGRELFF.

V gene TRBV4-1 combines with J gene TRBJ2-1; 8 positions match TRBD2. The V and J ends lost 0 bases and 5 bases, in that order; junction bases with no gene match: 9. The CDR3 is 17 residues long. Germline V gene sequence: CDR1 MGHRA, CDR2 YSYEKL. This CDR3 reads CASSQDPPLAEHNEQFF. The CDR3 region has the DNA TGCGCCAGCAGCCAAGATCCCCCACTAGCGGAACACAATGAGCAGTTCTTC.

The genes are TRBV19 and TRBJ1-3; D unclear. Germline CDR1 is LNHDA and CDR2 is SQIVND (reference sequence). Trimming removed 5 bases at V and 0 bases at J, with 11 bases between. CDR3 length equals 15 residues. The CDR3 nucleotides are TGTGCCAGTAGTGCTCAGGCCCTCTCTGGAAACACCATATATTTT. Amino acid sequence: CASSAQALSGNTIYF.